One sample yielded the 12 T cell receptor beta chains listed below, sequenced in a study of identical twins. TCRdb itself ran the 5' RACE reads through MiXCR, one entry per CDR3 protein. This table has over 550,000 distinct CDR3 sequences, roughly 7.2% appearing once. These data also featured in a second study, about yellow fever vaccine responses in identical twins.

The sequenced material came from PBMCs. The origin of the receptors is a woman younger than 35 in good health.

In its sample, this clonotype was seen a few times. The chain couples TRBV7-9 to TRBJ2-7; TRBD1 is a possible D gene (5 bases). Trimming pared 8 bases from V and 4 bases from J, leaving 18 bases between. Germline CDR1 reads SEHNR; CDR2 reads FQNEAQ (reference sequence). The CDR3 spans 14 residues. CDR3 amino acids: CASLSPDKLYEQYV. DNA of the CDR3: TGTGCCAGCTTGTCCCCGGACAAGCTGTACGAGCAGTACGTC.

The rearrangement uses TRBV24-1 and TRBJ2-3, with 10 bases that match TRBD1. Trimming removed 4 bases from V and 6 bases from J; junction bases left unmatched: 12. CDR1 is KGHDR, CDR2 SFDVKD, per germline. The CDR3 spans 17 residues. CDR3 DNA: TGTGCCACCAGTGAACAAGCCGGGACAGGGGCGCGGGATACGCAGTATTTT. Translating gives CATSEQAGTGARDTQYF.

In this sample, this clonotype turned up many times. The chain couples TRBV12-3 or TRBV12-4 to TRBJ1-5; no clear D. Trimming left V 5 bases short and J 3 bases short, with 5 bases between. This CDR3 spans 12 amino acids. CDR3 sequence: CASSQPNQPQHF. DNA for the CDR3: TGTGCCAGCAGTCAACCCAATCAGCCCCAGCATTTT.

This clonotype has a handful of counts. This chain connects TRBV2 to TRBJ2-1; D is ambiguous. V was trimmed by 0 bases and J by 7 bases, leaving 4 bases between them. This CDR3 contains 12 residues. CDR1 and CDR2 (germline): SNHLY, FYNNEI. The CDR3 spells CASSEAANEQFF. CDR3 DNA: TGTGCCAGCAGTGAAGCCGCTAATGAGCAGTTCTTC.

This clonotype was recorded many times. The V gene is TRBV10-3, the J gene TRBJ2-7; D possibly corresponds to TRBD1 (5 bases). Trimming cost V 4 bases and J 4 bases, with 8 bases left between them. The CDR3 covers 12 residues. Germline values: CDR1 ENHRY, CDR2 SYGVKD. As DNA, the CDR3 is TGTGCCATCAGTGCCCAGGGTTACGAGCAGTACGTC. Amino acids: CAISAQGYEQYV.

This clonotype turned up a few times. The chain has TRBV5-1 and TRBJ2-5; 7 bases are shared with TRBD1. Trimming removed 4 bases from V and 0 bases from J; junction bases left unmatched: 9. Germline V gives CDR1 SGHRS, CDR2 YFSETQ. The length of the CDR3 is 16 residues. CDR3 sequence (DNA): TGCGCCAGCAGCCCTGGGACAGCCCTGTACCAAGAGACCCAGTACTTC. It encodes CASSPGTALYQETQYF.

About this clonotype: Given a much more abundant clone one base away, this may be a read error. The J gene is TRBJ2-5, the V gene TRBV19; possibly TRBD1 for D (6 bases). This CDR3 is 13 amino acids long. The germline gives CDR1 LNHDA, CDR2 SQIVND (reference sequence). The CDR3: CASSLKTGRSLHF. DNA of the CDR3: TGTGCCAGTAGTCTGAAGACAGGCCGATCTTTGCACTTC.

Ten or more counts support this clonotype. J is TRBJ2-3 and V is TRBV12-3 or TRBV12-4; the D gene is possibly TRBD2 (6 bases). V lost 4 bases, J lost 1 base, and 15 bases lay in between. The CDR3 spans 16 residues. The CDR3 loop is CASSSNFWGGTDTQYF. Here the CDR3 DNA reads TGTGCCAGCAGTTCAAATTTCTGGGGGGGCACAGATACGCAGTATTTT.

This clonotype has a count of ten or more. V usage is TRBV24-1 and J usage is TRBJ2-1, with 7 bases that match TRBD1. The CDR3 runs to 12 residues. The germline V gene has CDR1 KGHDR and CDR2 SFDVKD. V shed 7 bases and J 13 bases; nucleotides not matched to a gene: 9. CDR3 protein: CATSGQEKLQFF. As DNA, the CDR3 is TGTGCCACCAGCGGACAGGAAAAACTTCAGTTCTTC.

This clonotype was observed a few times. This rearrangement joins TRBV3-1 to TRBJ2-3; 12 bases align to TRBD2. This CDR3 has 14 residues. Trimming at V came to 3 bases and at J to 8 bases, leaving 3 bases not matched to a gene. Germline assignment: CDR1 LGHDT and CDR2 YNNKEL (reference sequence). The CDR3 is CASSQALAGGTQYF. In nucleotides, the CDR3 is TGTGCCAGCAGCCAGGCACTAGCGGGAGGTACGCAGTATTTT.

This clonotype appeared a few times. V gene TRBV2 combines with J gene TRBJ1-4; no reliable D call. In germline, CDR1 is SNHLY, CDR2 FYNNEI. The CDR3 covers 14 residues. V lost 4 bases, J lost 0 bases, and 6 bases lay in between. The CDR3 protein is CASSAESTNEKLFF. CDR3 nucleotide sequence: TGTGCCAGCAGTGCCGAGTCAACTAATGAAAAACTGTTTTTT.

About this clonotype: Relative to the germline gene, one junction end is altered; a read error may explain this. J is TRBJ2-7 and V is TRBV27, with D perhaps matching TRBD1 or TRBD2 (5 bases each). This CDR3 has 14 residues. The germline V gene encodes CDR1 MNHEY and CDR2 SMNVEV (reference sequence). DNA for the CDR3: TGTGCCAGCAGTTTGGTAGACGGGACCTACGAGCAGTGCTTC. It specifies CASSLVDGTYEQCF.